This T cell receptor (beta chain) is from a study of cytomegalovirus exposure and HLA in healthy donors. A multiplex PCR was run with 60 Vbeta primers and 13 Jbeta primers. TCRdb's copy holds only in-frame clones and misses some; the assay was immunoSEQ multiplex PCR. The sample shows more than 60,000 clones, roughly 70% of them seen only once. Details on this clone: No antigen is known for it.

Germline loops: CDR1 MDHEN, CDR2 SYDVKM. V was pared by 2 bases and J by 6 bases, with 7 bases between. The CDR3 sequence is 12 residues long. Overall study findings and caveats: Upon later analysis, HLA-associated TCR beta chains proved more clonally expanded than other, equally common chains. A later analysis found TCR association rates differed by HLA locus, highest for DRB1 and lowest for HLA-C. In vitro assays verified that three CMV-associated chains recognized CMV antigens specifically.

Sequenced: PBMCs. The chain couples TRBV28 to TRBJ1-2; D is undetermined. This TCR came from a man aged 35-49 years in good health and CMV-seropositive. CDR3 in amino acids: CASSLKRDGYTF. The CDR3 nucleotides are TGTGCCAGCAGTTTAAAGAGGGATGGCTACACCTTC.